Below are 17 T cell receptor beta chains sequenced from a single sample in a study of human T cells and chemical hapten exposure. Described time point: pre-sensitization, week 0. Documented treatment: therapeutic diphenylcyclopropenone sensitization with weekly scalp DPC. MiXCR was run by TCRdb on the RACE reads, yielding one entry per CDR3 protein. The table includes 65,000 to 90,000 distinct CDR3 sequences, approximately 15% detected once. The sequencing used whole blood, collected in connection with sensitization to the hapten diphenylcyclopropenone (DPC). These receptors came from a woman between 45 and 65 years old with alopecia areata. Some clones in this sample may be carry-over from other donors' samples.

This chain joins TRBV7-2 and TRBJ1-4; no definite D call. The CDR3 covers 17 residues. Per germline, CDR1 SGHTA and CDR2 FQGNSA. The V end lost 0 bases, the J end lost 3 bases, and 14 bases lay between the germline ends. CDR3 DNA: TGTGCCAGCAGCTTAGCGCCCAGGAATTCAGCTAATGAAAAACTGTTTTTT. Translating it yields CASSLAPRNSANEKLFF.

A word on this clonotype: This could be a read error, since a much larger clone is one nucleotide away. V is TRBV2 and J is TRBJ2-5; D remains ambiguous. The V end was cut by 2 bases, the J end by 1 base, with 8 bases between. CDR1 and CDR2 from the germline V gene are SNHLY and FYNNEI. There are 14 residues in the CDR3. The CDR3 reads CASSEFNTQETQYF. CDR3 DNA: TGTGCCAGCAGTGAATTTAATACCCAAGAGACCCAGTACTTC.

This clonotype was seen a handful of times. This chain connects TRBV7-9 to TRBJ2-3; 7 bases map to TRBD2. The CDR3 runs 16 residues. Germline V lookup: CDR1 SEHNR, CDR2 FQNEAQ (reference sequence). The ends lost 7 bases at V and 3 bases at J; junction bases unmatched: 13. The CDR3 coding sequence is TGTGCCAGCACATCCGGGACTACCGTCGGTACAGATACGCAGTATTTT. Translating it yields CASTSGTTVGTDTQYF.

The chain uses TRBV5-5 and TRBJ1-2, with 9 bases identical to TRBD1. The CDR3 extends over 13 amino acids. The junction had 4 bases not matched to a gene; V was cut back by 4 bases and J by 6 bases. Germline CDR1 SGHKS, CDR2 YYEKEE (reference sequence). The CDR3 nucleotides read TGTGCCAGCAGCCCAACAGGGGGCCATGGCTACACCTTC. This codes for CASSPTGGHGYTF.

This clonotype was found a few times. V is TRBV30 and J is TRBJ2-2; tentative D call: TRBD2 (5 bases). Germline values: CDR1 GTSNPN, CDR2 SVGIG (reference sequence). CDR3 length equals 15 residues. V was clipped by 0 bases and J by 5 bases, with 13 bases between them. DNA of the CDR3: TGTGCCTGGAGTGTAATGGGCCGCGGGACCGGGGAGCTGTTTTTT. Translated: CAWSVMGRGTGELFF.

Ten or more counts support this clonotype. The rearrangement uses TRBV24-1 and TRBJ1-4; D call uncertain. The CDR3 loop spans 12 amino acids. Germline loops: CDR1 KGHDR, CDR2 SFDVKD. With 4 bases removed from V and 8 bases from J, the gap between germline ends came to 7 bases. The CDR3: CATSDPGEKLFF. CDR3 nucleotides: TGTGCCACCAGTGACCCCGGGGAAAAACTGTTTTTT.

This clonotype came up a few times. The J gene is TRBJ1-2, the V gene TRBV15; no reliable D call. Trimming stripped 3 bases from V and 0 bases from J, with 17 bases between. This CDR3 region has 17 residues. Per germline, CDR1 LNHNV and CDR2 YYDKDF (reference sequence). The CDR3 protein is CATSRDLEAGTNYGYTF. The DNA for the CDR3 is TGTGCCACCAGCAGGGATCTGGAGGCAGGAACTAACTATGGCTACACCTTC.

The chain employs TRBV6-1 and TRBJ1-5; 10 nucleotides line up with TRBD1. The CDR3 length is 15 residues. The germline V gene has CDR1 MNHNS and CDR2 SASEGT. With V trimmed by 5 bases and J by 4 bases, 5 bases remained unmatched. The CDR3 is CASSLGTGVNQPQHF. CDR3 bases: TGTGCCAGCAGTTTAGGGACAGGGGTGAATCAGCCCCAGCATTTT.

This clonotype came up a few times. The chain has TRBV19 and TRBJ2-6; 7 bases match TRBD1. CDR3 length: 22 amino acids. Germline V gene sequence: CDR1 LNHDA, CDR2 SQIVND (reference sequence). V shed 0 bases, J shed 2 bases, and the junction held 19 bases outside the gene matches. The CDR3 coding sequence is TGTGCCAGTAGTATAGATCTTTATCGGACGCCAGGGGGAGTTACTGGGGCCAACGTCCTGACTTTC. This gives the protein CASSIDLYRTPGGVTGANVLTF.

This clonotype was found a few times. This chain joins TRBV3-2 and TRBJ1-5. TRBV3-2 is tagged as a pseudogene. The CDR3 consists of 16 residues. CDR3 in DNA: TGTGCCAGCCCCCGCGTGCCAGGGCCGCGCAATCAGCCCCAGCATTTT. Its protein is CASPRVPGPRNQPQHF.

In DNA, the CDR3 is TGTGCCAGCACAAACTTCGGGACAGACTATACCGGGGAGCTGTTTTTT. This encodes CASTNFGTDYTGELFF. V usage is TRBV11-2 and J usage is TRBJ2-2, with 7 positions matching TRBD1. CDR1 SGHAT and CDR2 FQNNGV come from the germline V gene. The CDR3 sequence is 16 residues long. V shed 7 bases and J 5 bases; nucleotides not matched to a gene: 13.

This clonotype occurred a few times. The chain recombines TRBV12-3 or TRBV12-4 with TRBJ2-1; a possible D gene is TRBD2 (5 bases). CDR3 length: 12 residues. V gave up 6 bases and J gave up 7 bases, with 10 bases separating them. CDR3 sequence reads: CASSPGFNEQFF. In DNA, the CDR3 is TGTGCCAGCAGCCCGGGATTTAATGAGCAGTTCTTC.

This clonotype came up a few times. J is TRBJ2-2 and V is TRBV7-2; D not resolved. Germline assignment: CDR1 SGHTA and CDR2 FQGNSA. The CDR3 is 14 amino acids. The germline V and J ends were trimmed by 8 bases and 5 bases, with 15 bases remaining between them. CDR3 sequence (DNA): TGTGCCAGCGGGGATTTCCCCGGGACCGGGGAGCTGTTTTTT. This sequence encodes CASGDFPGTGELFF. The whole variable domain, filled in from reference TRBV7-2 and TRBJ2-2, reads GAGVSQSPSNKVTEKGKDVELRCDPISGHTALYWYRQSLGQGLEFLIYFQGNSAPDKSGLPSDRFSAERTGGSVSTLTIQRTQQEDSAVYLCASGDFPGTGELFFGEGSRLTVL.

This chain links TRBV18 with TRBJ1-5; unclear D gene. Germline CDR1 KGHSH, CDR2 LQKENI. V was cut by 3 bases and J by 0 bases, with 15 bases left in between. The CDR3 covers 17 residues. The CDR3 nucleotides read TGTGCCAGCTCACCTCCGGGAGACTACTATAGCAATCAGCCCCAGCATTTT. This gives the protein CASSPPGDYYSNQPQHF.

This clonotype was recorded at least ten times. The chain has TRBV7-2 and TRBJ2-3, with 7 bases aligning to TRBD2. CDR1 SGHTA and CDR2 FQGNSA come from the germline V gene. The CDR3 runs 14 residues. The V and J ends lost 5 bases and 4 bases, in that order; junction bases with no gene match: 6. The CDR3, as DNA: TGTGCCAGCAGCGCCCGGCTAGCGGCAGATACGCAGTATTTT. Protein product: CASSARLAADTQYF.

In this sample, this clonotype turned up a few times. The CDR3 here is CSAGQGGVYEQYF. DNA for the CDR3: TGCAGTGCCGGACAGGGAGGCGTCTACGAGCAGTACTTC. The J gene is TRBJ2-7, the V gene TRBV20-1, with 8 positions matching TRBD1. The ends lost 6 bases at V and 3 bases at J; junction bases unmatched: 7. CDR3 length: 13 amino acids. Germline-derived CDR1 and CDR2 are DFQATT and SNEGSKA (reference sequence).

This clonotype showed up many times. This chain joins TRBV11-2 and TRBJ2-3; D may be TRBD2 (6 bases). CDR3 length: 14 residues. Trimming took 0 bases from V and 3 from J, leaving 7 bases between them. CDR1 is SGHAT and CDR2 is FQNNGV in the germline V gene. In DNA, the CDR3 is TGTGCCAGCAGCTTAGACGGGAGAACAGATACGCAGTATTTT. Translation gives CASSLDGRTDTQYF.